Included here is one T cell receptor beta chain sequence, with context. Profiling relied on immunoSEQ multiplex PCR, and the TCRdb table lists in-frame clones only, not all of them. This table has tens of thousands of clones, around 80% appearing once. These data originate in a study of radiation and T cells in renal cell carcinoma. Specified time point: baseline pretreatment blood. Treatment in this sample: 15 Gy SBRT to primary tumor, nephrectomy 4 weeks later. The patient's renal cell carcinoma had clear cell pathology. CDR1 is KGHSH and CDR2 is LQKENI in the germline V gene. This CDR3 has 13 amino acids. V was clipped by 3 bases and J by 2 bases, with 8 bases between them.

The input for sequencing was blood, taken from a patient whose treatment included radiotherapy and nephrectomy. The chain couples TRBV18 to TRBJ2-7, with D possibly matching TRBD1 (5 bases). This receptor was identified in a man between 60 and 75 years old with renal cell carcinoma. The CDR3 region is CASSPGQTYEQYF. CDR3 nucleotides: TGTGCCAGCTCACCTGGACAAACCTACGAGCAGTACTTC.